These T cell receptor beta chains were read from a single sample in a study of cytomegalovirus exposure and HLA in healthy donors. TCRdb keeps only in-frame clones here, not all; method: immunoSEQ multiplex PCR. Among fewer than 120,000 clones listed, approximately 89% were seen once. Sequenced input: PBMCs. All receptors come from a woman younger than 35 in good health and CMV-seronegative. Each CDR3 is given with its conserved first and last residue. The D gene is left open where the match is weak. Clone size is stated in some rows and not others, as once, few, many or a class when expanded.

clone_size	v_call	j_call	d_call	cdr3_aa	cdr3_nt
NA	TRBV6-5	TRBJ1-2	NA	CASSSPTGNYGYTF	TGTGCCAGCAGTTCTCCCACAGGGAACTATGGCTACACCTTC
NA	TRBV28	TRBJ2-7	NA	CASTPRTETYEQYF	TGTGCCAGCACCCCAAGGACTGAGACCTACGAGCAGTACTTC
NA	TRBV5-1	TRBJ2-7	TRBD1	CASSLGTGITYEQYF	TGCGCCAGCAGCTTAGGGACAGGGATTACCTACGAGCAGTACTTC
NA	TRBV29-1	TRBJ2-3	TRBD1	CSVERDRGTDTQYF	TGCAGCGTTGAGCGGGACAGGGGCACAGATACGCAGTATTTT
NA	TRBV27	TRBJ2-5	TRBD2	CASSFYGEGSTTQYF	TGTGCCAGCAGTTTCTACGGGGAGGGGTCCACGACCCAGTACTTC
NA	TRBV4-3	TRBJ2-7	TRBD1	CASSHGQGRTYEQYF	TGCGCCAGCAGCCACGGACAGGGTAGGACGTACGAGCAGTACTTC
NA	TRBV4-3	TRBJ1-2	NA	CASSQVGVYGYTF	TGCGCCAGCAGCCAAGTCGGGGTCTATGGCTACACCTTC
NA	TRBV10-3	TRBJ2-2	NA	CAISDTNTGELFF	TGTGCCATCAGTGATACGAACACCGGGGAGCTGTTTTTT
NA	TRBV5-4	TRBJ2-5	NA	CASSAGTPGGAQYF	TGTGCCAGCAGCGCCGGGACCCCCGGGGGAGCCCAGTACTTC
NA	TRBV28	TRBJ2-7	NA	CASSFRTASSYEQYF	TGTGCCAGCAGTTTCAGGACAGCCTCTTCCTACGAGCAGTACTTC
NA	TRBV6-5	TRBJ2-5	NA	CASKINGMVGETQYF	TGTGCCAGCAAAATAAACGGGATGGTCGGAGAGACCCAGTACTTC
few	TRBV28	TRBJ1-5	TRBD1	CASSRTGSGNQPQHF	TGTGCCAGCAGCCGGACAGGGTCAGGCAATCAGCCCCAGCATTTT
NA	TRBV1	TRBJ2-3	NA	CTSSLTLGVGLHNIPRTDTQYF	TGCACCAGCAGCCTAACCCTGGGGGTGGGACTTCACAACATTCCTCGCACAGATACGCAGTATTTT
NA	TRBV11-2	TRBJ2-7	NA	CASSSQQEEQYF	TGTGCCAGCAGCTCGCAACAGGAGGAGCAGTACTTC
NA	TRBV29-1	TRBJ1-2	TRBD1	CSALTGTGALRGYGYTF	TGCAGCGCTCTAACCGGGACAGGGGCCTTAAGGGGCTATGGCTACACCTTC
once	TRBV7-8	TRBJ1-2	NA	CASSLERVSRGYTF	TGTGCCAGCAGCTTAGAACGGGTTTCAAGAGGCTACACCTTC
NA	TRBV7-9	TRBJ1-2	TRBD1	CASSAQTGGGGYTF	TGTGCCAGCAGCGCCCAGACAGGGGGCGGTGGCTACACCTTC
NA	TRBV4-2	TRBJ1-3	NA	CASSQETGSLSGNTIYF	TGTGCCAGCAGCCAAGAGACAGGTTCTTTGTCTGGAAACACCATATATTTT
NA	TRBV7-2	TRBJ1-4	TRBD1	CASSLVGTGGNEKLFF	TGTGCCAGCAGCTTAGTTGGGACAGGGGGGAATGAAAAACTGTTTTTT
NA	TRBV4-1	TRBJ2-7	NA	CASSQRGQGSYEQYF	TGCGCCAGCAGCCAGCGGGGGCAGGGCTCCTACGAGCAGTACTTC
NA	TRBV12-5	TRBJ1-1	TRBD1	CASALQGGGTEAFF	TGTGCTAGTGCCTTACAGGGGGGGGGAACTGAAGCTTTCTTT
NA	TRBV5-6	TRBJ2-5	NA	CASSRRVRRETQYF	TGTGCCAGCAGCCGTCGGGTCCGAAGAGAGACCCAGTACTTC
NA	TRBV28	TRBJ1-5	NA	CATRLGNQPQHF	TGTGCCACCCGGTTAGGCAATCAGCCCCAGCATTTT
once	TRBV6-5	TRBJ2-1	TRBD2	CASTGGAYNEQFF	TGTGCCAGTACGGGGGGGGCCTACAATGAGCAGTTCTTC
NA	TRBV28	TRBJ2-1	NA	CASTTQGGYNEQFF	TGTGCCAGCACGACGCAGGGGGGCTACAATGAGCAGTTCTTC
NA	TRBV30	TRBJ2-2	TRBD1	CAWSWGQGVKHGELFF	TGTGCCTGGAGTTGGGGACAGGGCGTAAAGCACGGGGAGCTGTTTTTT
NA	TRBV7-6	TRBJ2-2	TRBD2	CASSLTAGGPANTGELFF	TGTGCCAGCAGCTTAACAGCGGGGGGGCCGGCGAACACCGGGGAGCTGTTTTTT
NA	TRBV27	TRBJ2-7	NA	CASSFLSGKAYEQYF	TGTGCCAGCAGTTTCTTATCAGGGAAAGCCTACGAGCAGTACTTC
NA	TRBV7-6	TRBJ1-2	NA	CASSPLREGGYTF	TGTGCCAGCAGTCCTTTGAGGGAGGGTGGCTACACCTTC
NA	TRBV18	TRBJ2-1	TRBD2	CASSPKAGGPSYNEQFF	TGTGCCAGCTCACCAAAGGCGGGGGGGCCATCCTACAATGAGCAGTTCTTC
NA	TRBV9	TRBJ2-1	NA	CASSVDVLVLGNEQFF	TGTGCCAGCAGCGTAGATGTCCTAGTTTTGGGCAATGAGCAGTTCTTC
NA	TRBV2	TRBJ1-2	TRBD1	CASSRQGVNYGYTF	TGTGCCAGCAGTCGACAGGGGGTTAACTATGGCTACACCTTC
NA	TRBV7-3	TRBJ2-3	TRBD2	CASSPSGGAVRSTDTQYF	TGTGCCAGCAGCCCTAGCGGGGGGGCAGTGCGAAGCACAGATACGCAGTATTTT
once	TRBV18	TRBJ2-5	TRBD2	CASSPVTSGSRIRETQYF	TGTGCCAGCTCACCAGTAACTAGCGGGAGCAGAATAAGAGAGACCCAGTACTTC
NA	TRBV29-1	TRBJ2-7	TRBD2	CSVGALAGGDEQYF	TGCAGCGTTGGCGCTCTAGCGGGGGGGGACGAGCAGTACTTC
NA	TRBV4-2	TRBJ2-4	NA	CASSQASPLAKNIQYF	TGTGCCAGCAGCCAAGCTAGTCCACTAGCCAAAAACATTCAGTACTTC
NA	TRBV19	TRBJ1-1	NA	CASSIGRKNTEAFF	TGTGCCAGTAGTATAGGGAGAAAAAACACTGAAGCTTTCTTT
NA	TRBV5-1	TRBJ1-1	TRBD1	CASSLATGVSEAFF	TGCGCCAGCAGCTTGGCAACAGGGGTCTCTGAAGCTTTCTTT
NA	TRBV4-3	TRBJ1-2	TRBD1	CASSHPSGTGLFGYTF	TGCGCCAGCAGCCACCCCTCCGGGACAGGGTTGTTCGGCTACACCTTC
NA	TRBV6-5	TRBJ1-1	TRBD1	CASSYWGLRGTVEAFF	TGTGCCAGCAGTTACTGGGGATTAAGGGGGACAGTTGAAGCTTTCTTT
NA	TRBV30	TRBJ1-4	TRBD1	CAWDRGPEKLFF	TGTGCCTGGGACAGGGGGCCGGAAAAACTGTTTTTT
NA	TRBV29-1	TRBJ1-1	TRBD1	CSGRGDRARGTEAFF	TGCAGCGGCCGCGGGGACAGGGCCCGAGGGACTGAAGCTTTCTTT
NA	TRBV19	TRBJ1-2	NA	CASSIDSSGLIYGYTF	TGTGCCAGTAGTATAGATTCTTCCGGGTTAATCTATGGCTACACCTTC
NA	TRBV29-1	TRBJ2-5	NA	CSVDRIISQETQYF	TGCAGCGTTGACAGAATCATCTCCCAAGAGACCCAGTACTTC
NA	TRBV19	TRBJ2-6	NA	CASVAGANVLTF	TGTGCCAGTGTAGCTGGGGCCAACGTCCTGACTTTC
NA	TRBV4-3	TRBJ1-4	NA	CASSQGAAAEKLFF	TGCGCCAGCAGCCAGGGGGCTGCTGCTGAAAAACTGTTTTTT
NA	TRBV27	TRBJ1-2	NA	CASSALGRDGYTF	TGTGCCAGCAGTGCCTTAGGTCGGGATGGCTACACCTTC
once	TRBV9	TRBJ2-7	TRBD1	CASSPTGQETYEQYF	TGTGCCAGCAGCCCAACGGGACAGGAGACCTACGAGCAGTACTTC
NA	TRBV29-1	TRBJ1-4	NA	CSARGGLASTNEKLFF	TGCAGCGCCAGGGGAGGGCTTGCTTCTACTAATGAAAAACTGTTTTTT
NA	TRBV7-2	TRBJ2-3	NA	CASSLVTQGDTQYF	TGTGCCAGCAGCTTAGTAACCCAGGGAGATACGCAGTATTTT
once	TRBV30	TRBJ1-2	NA	CAWRAGGLGYGYTF	TGTGCCTGGAGAGCGGGGGGCCTTGGCTATGGCTACACCTTC
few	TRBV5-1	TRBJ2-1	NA	CASSLLWLTQDNEQFF	TGCGCCAGCAGCTTGTTGTGGCTAACCCAGGACAATGAGCAGTTCTTC